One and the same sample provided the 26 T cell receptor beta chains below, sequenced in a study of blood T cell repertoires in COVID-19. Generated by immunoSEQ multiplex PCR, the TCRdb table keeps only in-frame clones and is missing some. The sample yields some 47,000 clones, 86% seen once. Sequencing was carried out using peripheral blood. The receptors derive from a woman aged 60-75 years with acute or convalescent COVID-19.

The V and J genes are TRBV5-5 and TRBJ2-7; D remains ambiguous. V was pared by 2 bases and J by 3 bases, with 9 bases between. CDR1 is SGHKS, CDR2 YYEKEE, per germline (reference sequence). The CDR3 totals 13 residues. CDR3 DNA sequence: TGTGCCAGCAGCTTACCCGGTGTCTACGAGCAGTACTTC. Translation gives CASSLPGVYEQYF. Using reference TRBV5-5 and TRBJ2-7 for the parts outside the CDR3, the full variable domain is DAGVTQSPTHLIKTRGQQVTLRCSPISGHKSVSWYQQVLGQGPQFIFQYYEKEERGRGNFPDRFSARQFPNYSSELNVNALLLGDSALYLCASSLPGVYEQYFGPGTRLTVT.

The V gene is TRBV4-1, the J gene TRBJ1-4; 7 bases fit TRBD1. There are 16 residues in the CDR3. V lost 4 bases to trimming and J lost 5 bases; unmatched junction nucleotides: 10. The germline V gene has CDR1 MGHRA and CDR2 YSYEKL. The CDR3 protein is CASSPTPQGVNEKLFF. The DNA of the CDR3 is TGCGCCAGCAGCCCTACCCCTCAGGGGGTAAATGAAAAACTGTTTTTT.

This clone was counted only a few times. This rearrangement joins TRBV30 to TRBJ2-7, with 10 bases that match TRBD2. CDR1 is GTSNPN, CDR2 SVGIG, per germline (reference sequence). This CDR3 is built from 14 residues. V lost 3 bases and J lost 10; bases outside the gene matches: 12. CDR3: CAWRPAGGVFEQYF. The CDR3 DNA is TGTGCCTGGAGACCAGCGGGAGGGGTGTTTGAACAGTACTTC.

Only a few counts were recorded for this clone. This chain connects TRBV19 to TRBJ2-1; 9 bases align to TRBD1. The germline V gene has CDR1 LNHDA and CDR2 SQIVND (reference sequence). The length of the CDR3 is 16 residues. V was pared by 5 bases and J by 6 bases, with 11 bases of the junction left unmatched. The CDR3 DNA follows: TGTGCCAGTAGTCGCTGGGGACAGGGACCATCCAATGAGCAGTTCTTC. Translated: CASSRWGQGPSNEQFF.

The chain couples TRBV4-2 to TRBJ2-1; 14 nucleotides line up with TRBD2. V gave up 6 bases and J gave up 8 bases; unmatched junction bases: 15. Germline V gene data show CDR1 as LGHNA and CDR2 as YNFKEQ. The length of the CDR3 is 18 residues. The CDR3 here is CASRKRTGLAGATDEQFF. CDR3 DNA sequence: TGTGCCAGCAGGAAGCGGACGGGACTAGCGGGAGCAACCGATGAGCAGTTCTTC.

DNA of the CDR3: TGTGCCAGCAGCCCAATCCTGGGTGGGGAGGCTGGTGGCTACACCTTC. This encodes CASSPILGGEAGGYTF. The rearrangement links TRBV3-1 (or the pseudogene TRBV3-2) to TRBJ1-2; D is undetermined. Deletions cut 4 bases from V and 7 bases from J, with 22 bases between. The CDR3 totals 16 residues. Germline V gene data show CDR1 as LGHDT and CDR2 as YNNKEL (reference sequence).

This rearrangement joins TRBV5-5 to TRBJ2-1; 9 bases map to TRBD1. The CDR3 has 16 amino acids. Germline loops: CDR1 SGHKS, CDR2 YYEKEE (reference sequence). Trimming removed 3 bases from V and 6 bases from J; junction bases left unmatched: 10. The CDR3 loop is CASSSPAGQGFNEQFF. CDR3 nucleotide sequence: TGTGCCAGCAGCTCCCCGGCGGGACAGGGATTCAATGAGCAGTTCTTC.

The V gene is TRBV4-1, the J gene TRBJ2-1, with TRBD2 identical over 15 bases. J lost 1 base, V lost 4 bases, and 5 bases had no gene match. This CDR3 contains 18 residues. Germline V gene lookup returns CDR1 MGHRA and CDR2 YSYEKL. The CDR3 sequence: CASSRGLAGGVSYNEQFF. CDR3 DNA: TGCGCCAGCAGCCGTGGACTAGCGGGGGGGGTTTCCTACAATGAGCAGTTCTTC.

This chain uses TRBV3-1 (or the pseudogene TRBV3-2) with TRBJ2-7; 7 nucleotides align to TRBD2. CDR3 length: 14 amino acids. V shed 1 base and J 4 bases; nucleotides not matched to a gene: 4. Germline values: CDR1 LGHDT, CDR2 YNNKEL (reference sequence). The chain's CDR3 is CASSQGGGQYEQYF. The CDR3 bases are TGTGCCAGCAGCCAAGGGGGGGGTCAGTACGAGCAGTACTTC.

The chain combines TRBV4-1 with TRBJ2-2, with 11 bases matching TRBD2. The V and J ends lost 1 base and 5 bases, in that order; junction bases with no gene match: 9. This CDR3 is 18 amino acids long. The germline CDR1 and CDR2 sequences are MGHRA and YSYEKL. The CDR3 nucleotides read TGCGCCAGCAGCCAAGTCCCCCTCACTAGCGGGGGAACCGGGGAGCTGTTTTTT. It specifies CASSQVPLTSGGTGELFF.

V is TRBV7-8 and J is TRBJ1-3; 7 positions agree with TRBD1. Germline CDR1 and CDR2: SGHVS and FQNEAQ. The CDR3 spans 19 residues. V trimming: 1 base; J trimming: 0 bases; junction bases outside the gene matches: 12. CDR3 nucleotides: TGTGCCAGCAGCTTAGGGGGGACAGCTTATACGAGCTCTGGAAACACCATATATTTT. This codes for CASSLGGTAYTSSGNTIYF.

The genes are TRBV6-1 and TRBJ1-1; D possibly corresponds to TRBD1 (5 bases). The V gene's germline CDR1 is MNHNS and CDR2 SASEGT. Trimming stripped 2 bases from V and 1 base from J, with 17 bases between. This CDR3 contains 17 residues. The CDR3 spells CASSELQAMTENTEAFF. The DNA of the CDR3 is TGTGCCAGCAGTGAACTACAGGCGATGACAGAGAACACTGAAGCTTTCTTT.

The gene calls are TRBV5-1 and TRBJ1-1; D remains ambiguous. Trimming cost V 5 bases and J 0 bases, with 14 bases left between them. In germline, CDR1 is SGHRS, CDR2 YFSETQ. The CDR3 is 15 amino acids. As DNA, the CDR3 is TGCGCCAGCAGAGCTTGGGAGGGCATGAACACTGAAGCTTTCTTT. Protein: CASRAWEGMNTEAFF.

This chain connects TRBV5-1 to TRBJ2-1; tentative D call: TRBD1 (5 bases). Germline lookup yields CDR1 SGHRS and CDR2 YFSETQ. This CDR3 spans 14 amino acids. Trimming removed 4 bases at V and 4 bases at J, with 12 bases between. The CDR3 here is CASSPRAGYNEQFF. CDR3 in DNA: TGCGCCAGCAGCCCCAGGGCAGGGTACAATGAGCAGTTCTTC.

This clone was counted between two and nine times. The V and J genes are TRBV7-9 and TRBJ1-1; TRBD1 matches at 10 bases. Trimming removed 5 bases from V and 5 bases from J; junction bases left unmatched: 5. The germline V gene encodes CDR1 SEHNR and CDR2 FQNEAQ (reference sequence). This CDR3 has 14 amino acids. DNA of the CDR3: TGTGCCAGCAGCCAGACAGGGGGCCGGACTGAAGCTTTCTTT. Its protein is CASSQTGGRTEAFF.

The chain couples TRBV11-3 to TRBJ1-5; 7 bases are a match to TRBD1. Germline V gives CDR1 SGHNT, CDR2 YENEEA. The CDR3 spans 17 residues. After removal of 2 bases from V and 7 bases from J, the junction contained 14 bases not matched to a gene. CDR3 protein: CASSLRSDRTSAQPQHF. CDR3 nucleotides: TGTGCCAGCAGCTTAAGATCGGACAGGACTTCAGCCCAGCCCCAGCATTTT.

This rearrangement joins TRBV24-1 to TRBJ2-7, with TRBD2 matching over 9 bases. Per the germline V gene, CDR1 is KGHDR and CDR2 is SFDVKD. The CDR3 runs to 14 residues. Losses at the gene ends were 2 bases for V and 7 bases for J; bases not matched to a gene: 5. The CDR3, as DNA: TGTGCCACCAGTGATTCTAGCGGGATAGGGGAGCAGTACTTC. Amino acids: CATSDSSGIGEQYF.

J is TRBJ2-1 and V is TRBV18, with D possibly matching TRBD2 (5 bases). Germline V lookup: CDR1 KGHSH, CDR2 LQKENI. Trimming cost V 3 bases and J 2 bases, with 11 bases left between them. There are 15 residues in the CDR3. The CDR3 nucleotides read TGTGCCAGCTCACCGTTGACTACAACCTACAATGAGCAGTTCTTC. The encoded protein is CASSPLTTTYNEQFF.

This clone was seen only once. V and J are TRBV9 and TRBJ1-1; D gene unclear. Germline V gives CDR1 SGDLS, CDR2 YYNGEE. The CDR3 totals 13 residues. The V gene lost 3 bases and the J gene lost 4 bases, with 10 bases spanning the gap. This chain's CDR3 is CASSAYRGTEAFF. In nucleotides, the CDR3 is TGTGCCAGCAGCGCCTACCGTGGCACTGAAGCTTTCTTT.

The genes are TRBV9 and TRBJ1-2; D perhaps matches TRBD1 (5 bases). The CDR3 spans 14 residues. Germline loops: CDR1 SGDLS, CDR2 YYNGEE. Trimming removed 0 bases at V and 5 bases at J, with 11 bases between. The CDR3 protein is CASSVGPTEYGYTF. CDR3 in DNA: TGTGCCAGCAGCGTAGGTCCGACAGAGTATGGCTACACCTTC.

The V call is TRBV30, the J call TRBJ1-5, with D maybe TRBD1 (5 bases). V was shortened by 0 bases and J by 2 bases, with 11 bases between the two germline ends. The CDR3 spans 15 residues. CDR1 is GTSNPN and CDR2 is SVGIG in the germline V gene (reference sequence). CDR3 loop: CAWSVDGGRNQPQHF. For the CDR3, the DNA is TGTGCCTGGAGTGTGGACGGGGGTCGCAATCAGCCCCAGCATTTT.

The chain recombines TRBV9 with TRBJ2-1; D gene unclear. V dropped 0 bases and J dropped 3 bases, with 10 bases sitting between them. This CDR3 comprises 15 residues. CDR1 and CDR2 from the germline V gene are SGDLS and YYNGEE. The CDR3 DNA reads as TGTGCCAGCAGCGTAGCTTCGCGGAACTACAATGAGCAGTTCTTC. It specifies CASSVASRNYNEQFF.

CDR3 nucleotides: TGCGCCAGCAGCTTGGCCTCTACCGGAGACTCTGGAAACACCATATATTTT. Its translation: CASSLASTGDSGNTIYF. The chain uses TRBV5-1 and TRBJ1-3, with D hard to call. The germline CDR1 and CDR2 sequences are SGHRS and YFSETQ. This CDR3 has 17 amino acids. Trimming took 0 bases from V and 0 from J, leaving 13 bases between them.

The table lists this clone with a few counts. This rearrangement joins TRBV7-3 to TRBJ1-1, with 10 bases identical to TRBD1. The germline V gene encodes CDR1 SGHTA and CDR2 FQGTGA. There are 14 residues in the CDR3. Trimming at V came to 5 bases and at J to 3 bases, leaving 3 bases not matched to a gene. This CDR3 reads CASSMGQGHTEAFF. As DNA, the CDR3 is TGTGCCAGCAGCATGGGACAGGGGCACACTGAAGCTTTCTTT.

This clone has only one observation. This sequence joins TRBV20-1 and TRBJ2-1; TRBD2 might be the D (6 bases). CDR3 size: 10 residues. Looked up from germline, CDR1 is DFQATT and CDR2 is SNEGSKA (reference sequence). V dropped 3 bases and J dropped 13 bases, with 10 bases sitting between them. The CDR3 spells CSARGDFQFF. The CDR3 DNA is TGCAGTGCTAGGGGGGACTTTCAGTTCTTC.

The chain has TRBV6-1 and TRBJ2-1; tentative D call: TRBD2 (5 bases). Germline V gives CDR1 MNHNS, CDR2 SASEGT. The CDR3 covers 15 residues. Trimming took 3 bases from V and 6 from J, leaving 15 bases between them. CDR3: CASSDVGGWTNEQFF. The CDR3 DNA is TGTGCCAGCAGTGATGTGGGCGGGTGGACCAATGAGCAGTTCTTC.